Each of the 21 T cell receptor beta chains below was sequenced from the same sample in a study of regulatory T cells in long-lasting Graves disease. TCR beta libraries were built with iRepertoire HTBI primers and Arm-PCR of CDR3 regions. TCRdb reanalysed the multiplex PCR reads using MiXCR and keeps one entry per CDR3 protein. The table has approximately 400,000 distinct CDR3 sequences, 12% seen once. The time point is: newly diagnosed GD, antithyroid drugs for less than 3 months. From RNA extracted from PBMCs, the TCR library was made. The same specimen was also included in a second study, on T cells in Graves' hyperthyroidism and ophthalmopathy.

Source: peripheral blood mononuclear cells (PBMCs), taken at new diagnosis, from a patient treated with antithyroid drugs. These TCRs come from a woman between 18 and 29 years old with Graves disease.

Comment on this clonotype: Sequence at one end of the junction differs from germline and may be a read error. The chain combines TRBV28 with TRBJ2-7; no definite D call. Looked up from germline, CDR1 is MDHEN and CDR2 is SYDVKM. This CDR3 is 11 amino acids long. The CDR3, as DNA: TGTGCCAGCAGTTTAGCCTACAAGCAGTACTTC. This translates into CASSLAYKQYF. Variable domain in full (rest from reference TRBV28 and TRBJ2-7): DVKVTQSSRYLVKRTGEKVFLECVQDMDHENMFWYRQDPGLGLRLIYFSYDVKMKEKGDIPEGYSVSREKKERFSLILESASTNQTSMYLCASSLAYKQYFGPGTRLTVT.

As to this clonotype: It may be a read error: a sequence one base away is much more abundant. The CDR3 loop is CASSTWTGTEGGYTF. The DNA for the CDR3 is TGTGCCAGCAGCACCTGGACAGGGACAGAAGGTGGCTACACCTTC. The gene calls are TRBV9 and TRBJ1-2; 8 bases are a match to TRBD1. CDR3 length equals 15 residues. In germline, CDR1 is SGDLS, CDR2 YYNGEE. V lost 4 bases, J lost 7 bases, and 12 bases stayed unmatched.

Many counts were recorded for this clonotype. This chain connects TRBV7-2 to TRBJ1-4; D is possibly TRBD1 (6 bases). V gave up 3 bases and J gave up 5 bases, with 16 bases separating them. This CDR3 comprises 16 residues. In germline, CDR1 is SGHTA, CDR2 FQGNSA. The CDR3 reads CASSFPPGATNEKLFF. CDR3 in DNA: TGTGCCAGCAGCTTCCCCCCAGGGGCCACAAATGAAAAACTGTTTTTT.

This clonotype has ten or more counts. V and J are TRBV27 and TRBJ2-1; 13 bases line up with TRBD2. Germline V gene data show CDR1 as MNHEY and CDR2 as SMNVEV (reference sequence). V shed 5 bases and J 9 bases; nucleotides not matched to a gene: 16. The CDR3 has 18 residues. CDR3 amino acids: CASSDGLAGVFGMGEQFF. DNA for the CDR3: TGTGCCAGCAGTGATGGACTAGCGGGAGTGTTCGGGATGGGTGAGCAGTTCTTC.

This CDR3 is CASSPGPANYGYTF. The CDR3, as DNA: TGCGCCAGCAGCCCAGGGCCGGCGAACTATGGCTACACCTTC. This rearrangement joins TRBV4-3 to TRBJ1-2, with D maybe TRBD1 (5 bases). Germline V gene data show CDR1 as LGHNA and CDR2 as YSLEER. With 4 bases removed from V and 2 bases from J, the gap between germline ends came to 11 bases. This CDR3 comprises 14 residues.

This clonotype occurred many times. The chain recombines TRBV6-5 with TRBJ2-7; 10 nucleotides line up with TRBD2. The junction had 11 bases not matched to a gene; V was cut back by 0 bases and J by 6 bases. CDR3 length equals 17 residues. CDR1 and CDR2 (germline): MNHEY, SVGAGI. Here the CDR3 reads CASSYSTFRGLASEQYF. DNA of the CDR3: TGTGCCAGCAGTTACTCTACTTTCCGGGGACTAGCGTCCGAGCAGTACTTC.

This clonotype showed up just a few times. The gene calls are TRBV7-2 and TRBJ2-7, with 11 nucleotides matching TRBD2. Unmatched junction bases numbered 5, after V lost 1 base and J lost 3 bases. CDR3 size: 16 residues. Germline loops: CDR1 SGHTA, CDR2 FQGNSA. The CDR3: CASSLGLAGGYYEQYV. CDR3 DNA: TGTGCCAGCAGCTTAGGGCTAGCGGGGGGATACTACGAGCAGTACGTC.

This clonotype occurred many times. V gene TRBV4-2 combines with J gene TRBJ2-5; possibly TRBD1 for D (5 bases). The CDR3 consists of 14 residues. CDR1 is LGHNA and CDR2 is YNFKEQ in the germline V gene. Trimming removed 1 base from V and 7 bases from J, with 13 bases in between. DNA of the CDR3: TGTGCCAGCAGCCAAGGGTCAGGGTTGGGGACCCAGTACTTC. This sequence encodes CASSQGSGLGTQYF.

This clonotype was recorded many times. This CDR3 reads CASSPGLVTRNEQFF. The CDR3 nucleotides read TGTGCCAGCAGTCCCGGACTAGTGACCCGCAATGAGCAGTTCTTC. The gene calls are TRBV6-1 and TRBJ2-1; 7 bases agree with TRBD2. There are 15 residues in the CDR3. Germline V gene data show CDR1 as MNHNS and CDR2 as SASEGT. V trimming: 5 bases; J trimming: 6 bases; junction bases outside the gene matches: 10.

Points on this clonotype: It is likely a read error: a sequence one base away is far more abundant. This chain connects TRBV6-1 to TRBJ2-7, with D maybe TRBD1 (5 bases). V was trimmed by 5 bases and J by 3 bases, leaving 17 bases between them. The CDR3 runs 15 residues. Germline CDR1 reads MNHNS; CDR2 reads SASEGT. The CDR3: CASSLNGAGFYEQYV. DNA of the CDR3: TGTGCCAGCAGTCTCAATGGGGCTGGGTTCTACGAGCAGTACGTC.

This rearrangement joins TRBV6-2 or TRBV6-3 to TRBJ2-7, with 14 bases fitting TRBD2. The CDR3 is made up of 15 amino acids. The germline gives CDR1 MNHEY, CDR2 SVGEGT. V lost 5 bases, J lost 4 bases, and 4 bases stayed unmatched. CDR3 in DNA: TGTGCCAGCAGTACTCGACTAGCGGGAGGGTACGAGCAGTACTTC. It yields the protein CASSTRLAGGYEQYF.

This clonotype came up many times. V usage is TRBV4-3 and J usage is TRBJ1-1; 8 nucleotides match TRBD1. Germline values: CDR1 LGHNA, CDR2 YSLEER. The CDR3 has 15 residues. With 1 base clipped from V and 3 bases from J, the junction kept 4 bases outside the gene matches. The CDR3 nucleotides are TGCGCCAGCAGCCAAGGCACAGGGGGTGACACTGAAGCTTTCTTT. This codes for CASSQGTGGDTEAFF.

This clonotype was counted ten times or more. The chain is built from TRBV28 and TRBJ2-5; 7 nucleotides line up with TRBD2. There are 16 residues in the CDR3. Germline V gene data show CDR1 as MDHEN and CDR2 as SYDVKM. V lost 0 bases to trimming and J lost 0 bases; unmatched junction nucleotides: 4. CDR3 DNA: TGTGCCAGCAGTTTATGGGTTGGGGGGGACCAAGAGACCCAGTACTTC. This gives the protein CASSLWVGGDQETQYF.

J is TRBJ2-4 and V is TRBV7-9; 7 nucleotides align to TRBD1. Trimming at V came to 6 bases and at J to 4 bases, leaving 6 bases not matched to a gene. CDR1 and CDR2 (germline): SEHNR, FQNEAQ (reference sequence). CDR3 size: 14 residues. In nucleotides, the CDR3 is TGTGCCAGCAGTCCCTGGACAGGAAAAAACATTCAGTACTTC. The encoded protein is CASSPWTGKNIQYF.

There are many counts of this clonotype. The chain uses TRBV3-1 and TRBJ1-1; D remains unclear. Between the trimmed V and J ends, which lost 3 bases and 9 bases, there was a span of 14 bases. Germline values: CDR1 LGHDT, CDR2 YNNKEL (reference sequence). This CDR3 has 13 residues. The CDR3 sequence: CASSHLGGNKAFF. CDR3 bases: TGTGCCAGCAGCCATTTGGGCGGGAATAAAGCTTTCTTT. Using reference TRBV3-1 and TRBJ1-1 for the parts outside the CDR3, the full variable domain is DTAVSQTPKYLVTQMGNDKSIKCEQNLGHDTMYWYKQDSKKFLKIMFSYNNKELIINETVPNRFSPKSPDKAHLNLHINSLELGDSAVYFCASSHLGGNKAFFGQGTRLTVV.

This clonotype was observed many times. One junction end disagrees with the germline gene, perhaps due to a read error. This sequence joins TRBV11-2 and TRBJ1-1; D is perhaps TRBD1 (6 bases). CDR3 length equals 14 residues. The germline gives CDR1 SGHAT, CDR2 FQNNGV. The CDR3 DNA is TGTGCCGGCAGCGCTCTCCAGGGGTACACTGAAGCTTTCTTT. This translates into CAGSALQGYTEAFF. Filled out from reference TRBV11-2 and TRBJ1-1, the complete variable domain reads EAGVAQSPRYKIIEKRQSVAFWCNPISGHATLYWYQQILGQGPKLLIQFQNNGVVDDSQLPKDRFSAERLKGVDSTLKIQPAKLEDSAVYLCAGSALQGYTEAFFGQGTRLTVV.

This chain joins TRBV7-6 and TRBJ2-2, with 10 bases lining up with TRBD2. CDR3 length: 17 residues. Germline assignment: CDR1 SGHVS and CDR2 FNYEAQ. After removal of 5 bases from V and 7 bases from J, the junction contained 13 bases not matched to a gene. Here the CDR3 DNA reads TGTGCCAGCAGCGCCATAGGACTAGCGGCGACCGGCGGGGAGCTGTTTTTT. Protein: CASSAIGLAATGGELFF.

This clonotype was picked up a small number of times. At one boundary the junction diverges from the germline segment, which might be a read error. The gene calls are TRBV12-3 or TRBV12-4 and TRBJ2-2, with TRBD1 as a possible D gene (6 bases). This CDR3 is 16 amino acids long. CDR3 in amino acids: CASNLPPRGATGELFF. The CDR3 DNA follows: TGTGCCAGCAATTTACCCCCCAGGGGTGCCACCGGGGAGCTGTTTTTT.

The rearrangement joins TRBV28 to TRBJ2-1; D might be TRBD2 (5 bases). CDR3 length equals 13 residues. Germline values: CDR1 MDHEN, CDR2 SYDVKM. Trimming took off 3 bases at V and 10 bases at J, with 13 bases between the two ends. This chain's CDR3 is CASSFEGSTEQFF. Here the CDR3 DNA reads TGTGCCAGCAGTTTTGAGGGATCCACGGAGCAGTTCTTC.

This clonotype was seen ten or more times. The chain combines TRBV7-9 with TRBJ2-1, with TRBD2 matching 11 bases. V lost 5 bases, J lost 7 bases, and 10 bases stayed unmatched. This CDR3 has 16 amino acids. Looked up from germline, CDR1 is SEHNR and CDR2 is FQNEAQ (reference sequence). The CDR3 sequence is CASSPTSGRRKNEQFF. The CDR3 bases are TGTGCCAGCAGCCCAACTAGCGGGAGAAGGAAGAATGAGCAGTTCTTC.

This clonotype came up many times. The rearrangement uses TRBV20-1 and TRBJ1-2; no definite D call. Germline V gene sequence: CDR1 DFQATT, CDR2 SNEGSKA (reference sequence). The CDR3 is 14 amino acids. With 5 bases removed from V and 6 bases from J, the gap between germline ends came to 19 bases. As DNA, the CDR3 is TGCAGTGCTTCCCTCCGGACCAGCCTTGATGGCTACACCTTC. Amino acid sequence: CSASLRTSLDGYTF.